This T cell receptor beta chain originates from a study of beta chain features in type 1 diabetes. Overall study findings and caveats: For cells with high TCR expression, cDNA sequencing could yield over-representation. The study found moderately but significantly shorter TCRB CDR3s in all four CD4+ subsets of Type 1 diabetes patients.

Sequenced material consisted of expressed TCRB transcripts (all of the isolated RNA was reverse transcribed). Read counts averaged roughly 3.7 million for samples of naive, central memory and regulatory T cells. Sequenced by immunoSEQ multiplex PCR; TCRdb stores in-frame clones only, minus some. This repertoire shows under 300,000 clones, around 25% found once; its top ten account for roughly 0.011%. The V and J ends lost 5 bases and 6 bases respectively, with 11 bases between them. Germline V gene lookup returns CDR1 MDHEN and CDR2 SYDVKM. CDR3 length: 12 amino acids. As concerns this clone: Its antigen is unknown.

The sequenced sample consisted of naive CD4+ T cells from blood. This chain links TRBV28 with TRBJ2-7; a weak D match, TRBD2 (5 bases). The TCR comes from a woman in her 30s with type 1 diabetes. The CDR3 region has the DNA TGTGCCAGCAGTCCTTATGAGGGCGAGCAGTACTTC. This translates into CASSPYEGEQYF.